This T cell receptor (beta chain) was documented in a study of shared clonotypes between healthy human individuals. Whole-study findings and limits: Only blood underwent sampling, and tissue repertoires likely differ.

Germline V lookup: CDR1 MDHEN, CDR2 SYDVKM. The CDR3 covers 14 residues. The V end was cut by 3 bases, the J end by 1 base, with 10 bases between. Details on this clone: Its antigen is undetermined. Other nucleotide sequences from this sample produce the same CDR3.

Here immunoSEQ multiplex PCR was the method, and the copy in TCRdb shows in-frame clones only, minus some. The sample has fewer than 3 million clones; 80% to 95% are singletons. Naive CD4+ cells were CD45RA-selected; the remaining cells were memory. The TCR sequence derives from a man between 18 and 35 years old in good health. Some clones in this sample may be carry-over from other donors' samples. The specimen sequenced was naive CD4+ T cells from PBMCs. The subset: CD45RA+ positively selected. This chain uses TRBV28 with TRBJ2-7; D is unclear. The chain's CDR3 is CASSFSGGSYEQYF. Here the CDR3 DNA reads TGTGCCAGCAGTTTCTCTGGTGGGTCCTACGAGCAGTACTTC.